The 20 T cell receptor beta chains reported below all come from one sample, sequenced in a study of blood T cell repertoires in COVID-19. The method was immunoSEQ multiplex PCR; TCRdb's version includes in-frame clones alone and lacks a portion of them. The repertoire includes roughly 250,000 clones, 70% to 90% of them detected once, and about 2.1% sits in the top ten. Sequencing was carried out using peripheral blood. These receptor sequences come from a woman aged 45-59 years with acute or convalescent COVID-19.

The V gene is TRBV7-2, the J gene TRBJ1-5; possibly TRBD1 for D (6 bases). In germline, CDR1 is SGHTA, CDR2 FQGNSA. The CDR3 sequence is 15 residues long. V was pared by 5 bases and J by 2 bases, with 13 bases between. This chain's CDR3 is CASSLRSGGNQPQHF. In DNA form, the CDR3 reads TGTGCCAGCAGCCTCCGCTCAGGGGGCAATCAGCCCCAGCATTTT.

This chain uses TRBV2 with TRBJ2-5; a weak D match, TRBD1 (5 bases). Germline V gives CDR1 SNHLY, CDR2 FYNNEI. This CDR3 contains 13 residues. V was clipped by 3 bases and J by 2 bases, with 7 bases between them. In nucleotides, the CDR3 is TGTGCCAGCAGTGACAGGGTTCAAGAGACCCAGTACTTC. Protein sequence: CASSDRVQETQYF.

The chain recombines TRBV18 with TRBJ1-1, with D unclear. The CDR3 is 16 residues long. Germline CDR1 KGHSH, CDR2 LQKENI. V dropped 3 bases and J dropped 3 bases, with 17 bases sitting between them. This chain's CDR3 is CASSPSVGWGDTEAFF. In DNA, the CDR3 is TGTGCCAGCTCACCTTCAGTAGGTTGGGGAGACACTGAAGCTTTCTTT.

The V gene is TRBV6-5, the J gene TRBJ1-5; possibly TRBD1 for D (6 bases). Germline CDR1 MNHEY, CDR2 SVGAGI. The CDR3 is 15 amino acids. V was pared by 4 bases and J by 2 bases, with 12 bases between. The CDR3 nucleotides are TGTGCCAGCAGTTCGCAGGGGTTGGGCAATCAGCCCCAGCATTTT. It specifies CASSSQGLGNQPQHF.

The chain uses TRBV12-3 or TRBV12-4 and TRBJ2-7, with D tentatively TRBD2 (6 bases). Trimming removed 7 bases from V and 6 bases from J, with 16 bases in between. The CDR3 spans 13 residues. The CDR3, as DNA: TGTGCCAGCAACCGGAGGGGATCCCTCGAGCAGTACTTC. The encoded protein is CASNRRGSLEQYF.

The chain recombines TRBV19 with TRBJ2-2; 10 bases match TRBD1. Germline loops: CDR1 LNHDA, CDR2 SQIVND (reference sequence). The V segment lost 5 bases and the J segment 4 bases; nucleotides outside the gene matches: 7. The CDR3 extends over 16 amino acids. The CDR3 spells CASSPYGQGGTGELFF. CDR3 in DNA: TGTGCCAGTAGTCCCTACGGACAGGGGGGCACCGGGGAGCTGTTTTTT. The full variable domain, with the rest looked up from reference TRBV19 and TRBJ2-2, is DGGITQSPKYLFRKEGQNVTLSCEQNLNHDAMYWYRQDPGQGLRLIYYSQIVNDFQKGDIAEGYSVSREKKESFPLTVTSAQKNPTAFYLCASSPYGQGGTGELFFGEGSRLTVL.

The CDR3 sequence: CAVTLGQRNTEAFF. The CDR3 nucleotides read TGTGCCGTTACGTTGGGACAGCGGAACACTGAAGCTTTCTTT. The rearrangement links TRBV10-3 to TRBJ1-1; 7 bases fit TRBD1. This CDR3 has 14 amino acids. Germline loops: CDR1 ENHRY, CDR2 SYGVKD. J gave up 1 base and V 11 bases, and 10 bases lay outside the gene matches.

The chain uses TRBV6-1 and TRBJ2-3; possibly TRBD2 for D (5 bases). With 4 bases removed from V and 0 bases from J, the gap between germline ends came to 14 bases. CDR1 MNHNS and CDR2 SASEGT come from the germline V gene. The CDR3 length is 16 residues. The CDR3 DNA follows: TGTGCCAGCAGTGCCCTAGGCCGCGGGAGCACAGATACGCAGTATTTT. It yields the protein CASSALGRGSTDTQYF.

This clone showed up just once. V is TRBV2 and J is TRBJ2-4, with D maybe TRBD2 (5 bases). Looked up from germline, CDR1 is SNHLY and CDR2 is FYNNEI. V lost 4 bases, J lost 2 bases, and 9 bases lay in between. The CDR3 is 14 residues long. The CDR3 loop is CASSVSGTKNIQYF. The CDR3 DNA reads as TGTGCCAGCAGTGTCTCGGGAACCAAAAACATTCAGTACTTC.

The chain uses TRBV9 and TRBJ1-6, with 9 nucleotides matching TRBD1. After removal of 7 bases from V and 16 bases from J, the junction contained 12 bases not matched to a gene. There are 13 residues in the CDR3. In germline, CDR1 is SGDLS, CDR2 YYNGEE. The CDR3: CASGGQGPLGLHF. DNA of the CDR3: TGTGCCAGCGGGGGACAGGGCCCTCTTGGGCTCCACTTT.

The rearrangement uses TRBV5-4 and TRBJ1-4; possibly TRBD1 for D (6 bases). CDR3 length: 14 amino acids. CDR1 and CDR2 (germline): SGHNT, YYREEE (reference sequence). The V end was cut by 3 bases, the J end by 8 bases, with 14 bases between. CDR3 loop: CASSSEGGYEKLFF. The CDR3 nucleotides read TGTGCCAGCAGCTCTGAGGGGGGGTACGAAAAACTGTTTTTT. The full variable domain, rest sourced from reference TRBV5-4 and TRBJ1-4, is ETGVTQSPTHLIKTRGQQVTLRCSSQSGHNTVSWYQQALGQGPQFIFQYYREEENGRGNFPPRFSGLQFPNYSSELNVNALELDDSALYLCASSSEGGYEKLFFGSGTQLSVL.

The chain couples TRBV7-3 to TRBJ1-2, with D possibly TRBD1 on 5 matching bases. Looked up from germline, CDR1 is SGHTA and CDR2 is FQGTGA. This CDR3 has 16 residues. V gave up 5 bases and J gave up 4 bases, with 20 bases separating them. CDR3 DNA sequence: TGTGCCAGCAGCGCCTACCCAGGGTTTCAGGGCTATGGCTACACCTTC. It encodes CASSAYPGFQGYGYTF.

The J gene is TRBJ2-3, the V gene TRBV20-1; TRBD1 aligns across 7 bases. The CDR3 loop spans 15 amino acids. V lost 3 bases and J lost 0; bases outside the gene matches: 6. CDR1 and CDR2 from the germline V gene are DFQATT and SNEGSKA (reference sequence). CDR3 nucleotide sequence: TGCAGTGCTAGTGTAAGGGGGCTGAGCACAGATACGCAGTATTTT. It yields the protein CSASVRGLSTDTQYF.

CDR3 sequence (DNA): TGTGCCAGCAGTCGTTCCCGGACAGGGGGCGGTCAGCCCCAGCATTTT. Translated: CASSRSRTGGGQPQHF. The chain carries TRBV28 and TRBJ1-5; TRBD1 matches 11 bases. CDR3 length: 16 residues. Unmatched junction bases numbered 9, after V lost 5 bases and J lost 6 bases. Germline CDR1 MDHEN, CDR2 SYDVKM.

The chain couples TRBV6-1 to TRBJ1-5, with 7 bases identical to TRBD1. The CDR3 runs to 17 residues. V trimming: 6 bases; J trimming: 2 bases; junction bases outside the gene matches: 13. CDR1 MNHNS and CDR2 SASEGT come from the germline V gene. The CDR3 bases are TGTGCCAGCAGGGAAATCGAACAGGGGTTGGGCAATCAGCCCCAGCATTTT. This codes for CASREIEQGLGNQPQHF.

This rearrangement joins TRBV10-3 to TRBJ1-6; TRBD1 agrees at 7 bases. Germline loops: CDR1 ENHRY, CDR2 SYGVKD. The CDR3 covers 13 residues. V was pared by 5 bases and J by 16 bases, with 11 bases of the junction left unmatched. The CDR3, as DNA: TGTGCCATCAGTCCTACTTCCGGGACAGCTCTCCACTTT. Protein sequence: CAISPTSGTALHF.

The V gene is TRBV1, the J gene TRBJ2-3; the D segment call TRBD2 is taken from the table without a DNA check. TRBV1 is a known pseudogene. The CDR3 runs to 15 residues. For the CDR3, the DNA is TGCACCAGCAGCCAAGATTGGCCGGGGGAAGATACGCAGTATTTT. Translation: CTSSQDWPGEDTQYF.

The CDR3, as DNA: TGTGCCAGTGCCGGGACTAGCTCCTACAATGAGCAGTTCTTC. Encoded protein: CASAGTSSYNEQFF. This rearrangement joins TRBV19 to TRBJ2-1, with TRBD2 identical over 8 bases. The CDR3 spans 14 residues. Per the germline V gene, CDR1 is LNHDA and CDR2 is SQIVND (reference sequence). J lost 0 bases, V lost 8 bases, and 3 bases had no gene match. The full variable domain, rest sourced from reference TRBV19 and TRBJ2-1, is DGGITQSPKYLFRKEGQNVTLSCEQNLNHDAMYWYRQDPGQGLRLIYYSQIVNDFQKGDIAEGYSVSREKKESFPLTVTSAQKNPTAFYLCASAGTSSYNEQFFGPGTRLTVL.

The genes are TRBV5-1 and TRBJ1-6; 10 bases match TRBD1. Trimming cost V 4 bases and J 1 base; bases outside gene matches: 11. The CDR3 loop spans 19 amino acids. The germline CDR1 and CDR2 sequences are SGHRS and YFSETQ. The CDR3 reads CASSPDRGPAGSYNSPLHF. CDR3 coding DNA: TGCGCCAGCAGCCCTGACAGGGGGCCGGCCGGGTCCTATAATTCACCCCTCCACTTT.

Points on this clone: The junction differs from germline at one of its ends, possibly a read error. The CDR3 DNA reads as TGTGCCGGGCGGACTAGCTCCCACAATGAGCAGTTCTTC. Translation gives CAGRTSSHNEQFF. The genes are TRBV30 and TRBJ2-1; 8 nucleotides agree with TRBD2. The CDR3 runs 13 residues. CDR1 and CDR2 (germline): GTSNPN, SVGIG (reference sequence).